These T cell receptor beta chains were read from a single sample in a study of cytomegalovirus exposure and HLA in healthy donors. Clones were sequenced by immunoSEQ multiplex PCR, and TCRdb holds only the in-frame ones, with some missing. The sample holds about 190,000 clones, 65% to 80% seen once. The material sequenced was PBMCs. Receptors originate from a woman between 35 and 50 years old in good health and CMV-seronegative. The CDR3 runs from the conserved cysteine through the conserved F or W. The D gene is left open where the match is weak. For some rows the clone size is stated as once, few or many, or as a class when expanded; others skip it.

J gene: TRBJ2-7
V gene: TRBV7-9
clone size: NA
D gene: TRBD1
CDR3 protein: CASSRGFGTGSSYEQYF
CDR3 DNA: TGTGCCAGCAGCAGGGGTTTCGGGACAGGTAGCTCCTACGAGCAGTACTTC

J gene: TRBJ2-6
V gene: TRBV9
clone size: NA
D gene: NA
CDR3 protein: CASSSLSGANVLTF
CDR3 DNA: TGTGCCAGCTCCTCCCTCTCTGGGGCCAACGTCCTGACTTTC

J gene: TRBJ2-3
V gene: TRBV9
clone size: NA
D gene: NA
CDR3 protein: CASSASRVFTDTQYF
CDR3 DNA: TGTGCCAGCAGCGCCTCCAGGGTGTTCACAGATACGCAGTATTTT

J gene: TRBJ2-1
V gene: TRBV7-6
clone size: once
D gene: TRBD1
CDR3 protein: CASSRQGYEQFF
CDR3 DNA: TGTGCCAGCAGCCGACAGGGCTATGAGCAGTTCTTC

J gene: TRBJ1-1
V gene: TRBV7-8
clone size: NA
D gene: TRBD1
CDR3 protein: CASSLGGTGNLNTEAFF
CDR3 DNA: TGTGCCAGCAGCTTAGGAGGGACAGGGAACCTGAACACTGAAGCTTTCTTT

J gene: TRBJ2-2
V gene: TRBV19
clone size: few
D gene: TRBD1
CDR3 protein: CASSQQGFGAGELFF
CDR3 DNA: TGTGCCAGTAGTCAACAGGGGTTTGGGGCCGGGGAGCTGTTTTTT

J gene: TRBJ2-2
V gene: TRBV25-1
clone size: NA
D gene: TRBD1
CDR3 protein: CASSESTGTVGELFF
CDR3 DNA: TGTGCCAGCAGTGAATCGACAGGGACGGTCGGGGAGCTGTTTTTT

J gene: TRBJ1-2
V gene: TRBV5-1
clone size: NA
D gene: TRBD1
CDR3 protein: CASSRGQDVGYGYTF
CDR3 DNA: TGCGCCAGCAGCCGAGGACAGGACGTAGGGTATGGCTACACCTTC

J gene: TRBJ2-1
V gene: TRBV6-4
clone size: few
D gene: NA
CDR3 protein: CASSDLAGGSYNEQFF
CDR3 DNA: TGTGCCAGCAGTGACTTGGCCGGGGGCTCCTACAATGAGCAGTTCTTC

J gene: TRBJ1-1
V gene: TRBV10-3
clone size: NA
D gene: TRBD1
CDR3 protein: CAISEDRENTEAFF
CDR3 DNA: TGTGCCATCAGTGAGGACAGGGAGAACACTGAAGCTTTCTTT

J gene: TRBJ2-7
V gene: TRBV5-1
clone size: NA
D gene: TRBD1
CDR3 protein: CASSKTGDNSYEQYF
CDR3 DNA: TGCGCCAGCAGCAAGACAGGGGATAATTCCTACGAGCAGTACTTC

J gene: TRBJ2-3
V gene: TRBV7-9
clone size: NA
D gene: TRBD2
CDR3 protein: CASSPGLAGGTDTQYF
CDR3 DNA: TGTGCCAGCAGCCCAGGGCTAGCGGGAGGGACAGATACGCAGTATTTT

J gene: TRBJ1-2
V gene: TRBV25-1
clone size: NA
D gene: TRBD1
CDR3 protein: CASSGGQGRDGYTF
CDR3 DNA: TGTGCCAGCAGTGGGGGACAGGGAAGGGATGGCTACACCTTC

J gene: TRBJ2-3
V gene: TRBV27
clone size: NA
D gene: TRBD2
CDR3 protein: CASSWKFMGGDTQYF
CDR3 DNA: TGTGCCAGCAGTTGGAAATTCATGGGGGGGGATACGCAGTATTTT

J gene: TRBJ2-2
V gene: TRBV7-2
clone size: NA
D gene: NA
CDR3 protein: CASSLGLNTGELFF
CDR3 DNA: TGTGCCAGCAGCTTGGGACTTAACACCGGGGAGCTGTTTTTT

J gene: TRBJ2-1
V gene: TRBV4-3
clone size: NA
D gene: NA
CDR3 protein: CASSQGSGVAYNEQFF
CDR3 DNA: TGCGCCAGCAGCCAAGGATCGGGGGTGGCCTACAATGAGCAGTTCTTC

J gene: TRBJ1-5
V gene: TRBV27
clone size: NA
D gene: NA
CDR3 protein: CASSSTGLVNQPQHF
CDR3 DNA: TGTGCCAGCAGTTCAACAGGGTTGGTCAATCAGCCCCAGCATTTT

J gene: TRBJ1-3
V gene: TRBV10-3
clone size: few
D gene: NA
CDR3 protein: CAIRGQAGNTIYF
CDR3 DNA: TGTGCCATCAGAGGACAAGCTGGAAACACCATATATTTT

J gene: TRBJ1-2
V gene: TRBV18
clone size: NA
D gene: NA
CDR3 protein: CASSPPEGPYGYTF
CDR3 DNA: TGTGCCAGCTCACCACCGGAGGGCCCCTATGGCTACACCTTC

J gene: TRBJ1-5
V gene: TRBV23-1
clone size: NA
D gene: NA
CDR3 protein: CASSQPWASNQPQHF
CDR3 DNA: TGCGCCAGCAGTCAACCTTGGGCTTCCAATCAGCCCCAGCATTTT

J gene: TRBJ1-5
V gene: TRBV30
clone size: once
D gene: TRBD1
CDR3 protein: CAWDTGGNQPQHF
CDR3 DNA: TGTGCCTGGGATACAGGGGGGAATCAGCCCCAGCATTTT

J gene: TRBJ1-2
V gene: TRBV29-1
clone size: NA
D gene: TRBD1
CDR3 protein: CSASLGTGLRDYTF
CDR3 DNA: TGCAGCGCTAGCTTGGGGACAGGCCTTAGGGACTACACCTTC

J gene: TRBJ2-7
V gene: TRBV15
clone size: NA
D gene: NA
CDR3 protein: CATSRERGRAYEQYF
CDR3 DNA: TGTGCCACCAGCAGAGAGAGGGGGAGGGCCTACGAGCAGTACTTC

J gene: TRBJ1-6
V gene: TRBV4-3
clone size: few
D gene: NA
CDR3 protein: CASSQDESPLHF
CDR3 DNA: TGCGCCAGCAGCCAAGATGAGTCACCCCTCCACTTT

J gene: TRBJ2-7
V gene: TRBV5-6
clone size: once
D gene: NA
CDR3 protein: CASSLISVHYEQYF
CDR3 DNA: TGTGCCAGCAGCTTGATTTCAGTTCACTACGAGCAGTACTTC

J gene: TRBJ1-5
V gene: TRBV4-1
clone size: NA
D gene: NA
CDR3 protein: CASSRGGQPQHF
CDR3 DNA: TGCGCCAGCAGCAGGGGGGGGCAGCCCCAGCATTTT

J gene: TRBJ1-2
V gene: TRBV4-3
clone size: NA
D gene: TRBD1
CDR3 protein: CASSQGQGQANYGYTF
CDR3 DNA: TGCGCCAGCAGCCAAGGACAGGGGCAAGCTAACTATGGCTACACCTTC